The 26 T cell receptor beta chains in this list originate from one sample, sequenced in a study of beta chain features in type 1 diabetes. Of the isolated RNA, all was reverse transcribed, and so the sequenced material was expressed TCRB transcripts. Libraries were prepared by immunoSEQ multiplex PCR; TCRdb keeps only in-frame clonotypes and omits some of them. The data hold 200,000 to 300,000 clones, with about 70% observed a single time. The sample taken for sequencing was naive CD4+ T cells from blood. Receptors were obtained from a man aged 25-40 years in good health.

The chain has TRBV30 and TRBJ1-1; D is perhaps TRBD1 (6 bases). V was clipped by 4 bases and J by 4 bases, with 13 bases between them. Germline CDR1 GTSNPN, CDR2 SVGIG (reference sequence). CDR3 length: 13 amino acids. This CDR3 reads CAWTKGGGTEAFF. Written as DNA, the CDR3 is TGTGCCTGGACGAAGGGGGGCGGCACTGAAGCTTTCTTT. The complete variable domain, with remaining parts taken from reference TRBV30 and TRBJ1-1, reads SQTIHQWPATLVQPVGSPLSLECTVEGTSNPNLYWYRQAAGRGLQLLFYSVGIGQISSEVPQNLSASRPQDRQFILSSKKLLLSDSGFYLCAWTKGGGTEAFFGQGTRLTVV.

CDR3 coding DNA: TGTGCCTGGAGGCGTACAGGGGGAACCTACGAGCAGTACTTC. It yields the protein CAWRRTGGTYEQYF. J is TRBJ2-7 and V is TRBV30; 8 bases agree with TRBD1. The CDR3 length is 14 residues. Germline assignment: CDR1 GTSNPN and CDR2 SVGIG (reference sequence). The V and J ends lost 3 bases and 2 bases, in that order; junction bases with no gene match: 6.

J is TRBJ2-7 and V is TRBV29-1; TRBD1 agrees at 7 bases. The V segment lost 2 bases and the J segment 2 bases; nucleotides outside the gene matches: 6. This CDR3 has 14 amino acids. Germline V lookup: CDR1 SQVTM, CDR2 ANQGSEA. CDR3 region: CSVELGGAPYEQYF. CDR3 in DNA: TGCAGCGTTGAACTAGGGGGCGCGCCCTACGAGCAGTACTTC.

J is TRBJ2-3 and V is TRBV25-1; 8 nucleotides agree with TRBD1. The CDR3 contains 16 residues. The V gene's germline CDR1 is MGHDK and CDR2 SYGVNS. With 1 base clipped from V and 3 bases from J, the junction kept 6 bases outside the gene matches. This chain's CDR3 is CASSEWFDRGTDTQYF. In DNA, the CDR3 is TGTGCCAGCAGTGAATGGTTCGACAGGGGTACAGATACGCAGTATTTT.

The genes are TRBV5-1 and TRBJ2-5; D call uncertain. Trimming cost V 0 bases and J 6 bases, with 12 bases left between them. CDR1 SGHRS and CDR2 YFSETQ come from the germline V gene. The CDR3 covers 14 residues. The CDR3 is CASSLEDRRQTQYF. The CDR3 nucleotides are TGCGCCAGCAGCTTGGAAGACCGACGGCAGACCCAGTACTTC.

The DNA of the CDR3 is TGTGCCTGGAGTGCCCAGGGGCTGGGAGAGACCCAGTACTTC. The encoded protein is CAWSAQGLGETQYF. V usage is TRBV30 and J usage is TRBJ2-5; D may be TRBD1 (6 bases). Trimming pared 1 base from V and 4 bases from J, leaving 13 bases between. The CDR3 is made up of 14 amino acids. CDR1 and CDR2 from the germline V gene are GTSNPN and SVGIG (reference sequence).

The V call is TRBV7-2, the J call TRBJ2-7; unclear D gene. Germline V gene data show CDR1 as SGHTA and CDR2 as FQGNSA. Deletions cut 1 base from V and 4 bases from J, with 8 bases between. CDR3 length equals 13 residues. The CDR3 DNA reads TGTGCCAGCAGCTTAGATCGGGCGTACGAGCAGTACTTC. Amino acids: CASSLDRAYEQYF.

The chain combines TRBV30 with TRBJ2-3; unclear D gene. Per the germline V gene, CDR1 is GTSNPN and CDR2 is SVGIG (reference sequence). CDR3 length equals 15 residues. Trimming stripped 4 bases from V and 1 base from J, with 15 bases between. CDR3 protein: CAWKSTQPGTDTQYF. The CDR3 coding sequence is TGTGCCTGGAAATCGACTCAACCCGGCACAGATACGCAGTATTTT.

The chain carries TRBV11-2 and TRBJ2-5; tentatively, D is TRBD1 or TRBD2 (6 bases each). From germline, CDR1 is SGHAT and CDR2 FQNNGV. The CDR3 is made up of 15 amino acids. The V end lost 5 bases, the J end lost 5 bases, and 18 bases lay between the germline ends. CDR3 DNA: TGTGCCAGCAGCACAGAGGGGCGGGACAAGGAGACCCAGTACTTC. Amino acids: CASSTEGRDKETQYF. Supplemented by reference TRBV11-2 and TRBJ2-5, the full variable domain reads EAGVAQSPRYKIIEKRQSVAFWCNPISGHATLYWYQQILGQGPKLLIQFQNNGVVDDSQLPKDRFSAERLKGVDSTLKIQPAKLEDSAVYLCASSTEGRDKETQYFGPGTRLLVL.

The rearrangement joins TRBV9 to TRBJ2-5; D remains ambiguous. Germline-derived CDR1 and CDR2 are SGDLS and YYNGEE. The V and J ends lost 0 bases and 3 bases respectively, with 9 bases between them. This CDR3 spans 14 amino acids. The CDR3 DNA follows: TGTGCCAGCAGCGTAGACGGGCAGAAAGAGACCCAGTACTTC. Its translation is CASSVDGQKETQYF.

The chain combines TRBV30 with TRBJ2-5; 9 bases are a match to TRBD2. Germline V gives CDR1 GTSNPN, CDR2 SVGIG (reference sequence). This CDR3 region has 14 residues. With V trimmed by 2 bases and J by 2 bases, 3 bases remained unmatched. The CDR3 DNA follows: TGTGCCTGGAGTAGGACTAGCGTACAAGAGACCCAGTACTTC. Its protein is CAWSRTSVQETQYF.

This clone was observed a handful of times. The chain links TRBV29-1 to TRBJ1-2; TRBD1 aligns across 8 bases. The germline V gene encodes CDR1 SQVTM and CDR2 ANQGSEA. The CDR3 contains 15 residues. V shed 7 bases and J 2 bases; nucleotides not matched to a gene: 12. The CDR3 DNA follows: TGCAGCGCCGGGGACAGGAGACGACCGAACTATGGCTACACCTTC. Protein: CSAGDRRRPNYGYTF.

The chain carries TRBV7-2 and TRBJ2-7; weak D call: TRBD2 (5 bases). Germline V gene lookup returns CDR1 SGHTA and CDR2 FQGNSA. There are 15 residues in the CDR3. V was pared by 3 bases and J by 6 bases, with 18 bases between. CDR3 bases: TGTGCCAGCAGCTTTTTTAGCGAGTCCTTACGCGAGCAGTACTTC. Translating it yields CASSFFSESLREQYF.

The chain recombines TRBV23-1 with TRBJ1-1; possible D gene TRBD1, 6 bases. TRBV23-1 is an open reading frame whose function is uncertain. Trimming removed 4 bases at V and 8 bases at J, with 20 bases between. CDR3 length: 15 amino acids. The CDR3 loop reads CASSPNRLVGGEAFF. The CDR3 nucleotides are TGCGCCAGCAGTCCCAACAGACTCGTGGGGGGCGAAGCTTTCTTT.

The chain is built from TRBV10-3 and TRBJ2-3; possibly TRBD2 for D (7 bases). The CDR3 is 15 residues long. Germline-derived CDR1 and CDR2 are ENHRY and SYGVKD. The ends were cut back, 8 bases at V and 1 base at J, with 16 bases in the middle. CDR3 bases: TGTGCCATCGGGGGGGCCCACCCAGGCACAGATACGCAGTATTTT. Its protein is CAIGGAHPGTDTQYF.

The chain recombines TRBV29-1 with TRBJ2-2; 12 nucleotides align to TRBD1. After removal of 6 bases from V and 7 bases from J, the junction contained 6 bases not matched to a gene. Germline CDR1 SQVTM, CDR2 ANQGSEA. CDR3 length: 14 residues. CDR3 in amino acids: CSVPGQGAFGELFF. CDR3 nucleotides: TGCAGCGTACCGGGACAGGGGGCATTCGGGGAGCTGTTTTTT.

This chain uses TRBV7-2 with TRBJ2-5, with D unresolved. The CDR3 totals 13 residues. Germline values: CDR1 SGHTA, CDR2 FQGNSA. The V end lost 2 bases, the J end lost 2 bases, and 6 bases lay between the germline ends. Written as DNA, the CDR3 is TGTGCCAGCAGCTTAATGGGGCAAGAGACCCAGTACTTC. It translates to CASSLMGQETQYF.

The gene calls are TRBV29-1 and TRBJ2-1; D is ambiguous. Germline lookup yields CDR1 SQVTM and CDR2 ANQGSEA. V was trimmed by 4 bases and J by 4 bases, leaving 8 bases between them. There are 12 residues in the CDR3. The CDR3 region has the DNA TGCAGCGTTGCCCCAGGATACAATGAGCAGTTCTTC. It codes for CSVAPGYNEQFF.

There are a few counts of this clone. The gene calls are TRBV30 and TRBJ2-7; D is undetermined. The V end was cut by 3 bases, the J end by 0 bases, with 12 bases between. The CDR3 contains 14 residues. Germline lookup yields CDR1 GTSNPN and CDR2 SVGIG (reference sequence). CDR3: CAWSLGGSSYEQYF. CDR3 in DNA: TGTGCCTGGAGCCTCGGTGGAAGCTCCTACGAGCAGTACTTC.

A word on this clone: In the same sample, other DNA sequences code for this CDR3. The chain couples TRBV30 to TRBJ2-7; D not certain. Germline V CDR1 and CDR2: GTSNPN, SVGIG (reference sequence). Trimming removed 1 base from V and 4 bases from J, with 5 bases in between. The CDR3 covers 11 residues. CDR3 in DNA: TGTGCCTGGAGTGGGCAATACGAGCAGTACTTC. Its translation is CAWSGQYEQYF. The whole variable domain, filled in from reference TRBV30 and TRBJ2-7, reads SQTIHQWPATLVQPVGSPLSLECTVEGTSNPNLYWYRQAAGRGLQLLFYSVGIGQISSEVPQNLSASRPQDRQFILSSKKLLLSDSGFYLCAWSGQYEQYFGPGTRLTVT.

This clone occurred a few times. The J gene is TRBJ2-1, the V gene TRBV5-1; D remains unclear. With 0 bases removed from V and 1 base from J, the gap between germline ends came to 8 bases. The CDR3 has 15 amino acids. The V gene's germline CDR1 is SGHRS and CDR2 YFSETQ. The CDR3 region has the DNA TGCGCCAGCAGCTTGGATGGGGAATCCTACAATGAGCAGTTCTTC. Protein sequence: CASSLDGESYNEQFF. Full variable domain (rest looked up from reference TRBV5-1 and TRBJ2-1): KAGVTQTPRYLIKTRGQQVTLSCSPISGHRSVSWYQQTPGQGLQFLFEYFSETQRNKGNFPGRFSGRQFSNSRSEMNVSTLELGDSALYLCASSLDGESYNEQFFGPGTRLTVL.

There are a few counts of this clone. The sample carries other DNA sequences with the same CDR3. The chain uses TRBV20-1 and TRBJ2-1; D unresolved. Germline V gives CDR1 DFQATT, CDR2 SNEGSKA (reference sequence). The CDR3 totals 10 residues. The V end was cut by 3 bases, the J end by 4 bases, with 1 base between. The CDR3 loop reads CSARYNEQFF. In DNA form, the CDR3 reads TGCAGTGCTAGGTACAATGAGCAGTTCTTC.

This rearrangement joins TRBV6-6 to TRBJ2-3; the D gene is possibly TRBD1 (7 bases). The CDR3 is 15 residues long. Germline V gene sequence: CDR1 MNHNY, CDR2 SVGAGI (reference sequence). Trimming removed 5 bases from V and 2 bases from J, with 14 bases in between. The CDR3 protein is CASSTRDSSTDTQYF. Written as DNA, the CDR3 is TGTGCCAGCAGTACGCGGGACAGTTCCACAGATACGCAGTATTTT.

The chain recombines TRBV5-4 with TRBJ2-1; TRBD2 agrees at 11 bases. The CDR3 loop spans 20 amino acids. V shed 1 base, J shed 0 bases, and the junction held 12 bases outside the gene matches. Germline lookup yields CDR1 SGHNT and CDR2 YYREEE (reference sequence). The DNA for the CDR3 is TGTGCCAGCAGCTTGTCCCCCCGGCTAGCGGGAGGTTCCTCCTACAATGAGCAGTTCTTC. Protein: CASSLSPRLAGGSSYNEQFF.

The CDR3 reads CSVLAGGTTDTQYF. The CDR3 nucleotides read TGCAGCGTTTTAGCGGGAGGGACCACAGATACGCAGTATTTT. This chain connects TRBV29-1 to TRBJ2-3; 11 nucleotides align to TRBD2. This CDR3 region has 14 residues. CDR1 and CDR2 (germline): SQVTM, ANQGSEA. Germline trimming cut 5 bases from V and 2 bases from J; bases unmatched to any gene: 3.

The chain combines TRBV2 with TRBJ1-1, with unresolved D. The V and J ends lost 5 bases and 2 bases respectively, with 3 bases between them. The CDR3 extends over 11 amino acids. CDR1 SNHLY and CDR2 FYNNEI come from the germline V gene. The CDR3 sequence: CASSINTEAFF. The CDR3 DNA follows: TGTGCCAGCAGTATAAACACTGAAGCTTTCTTT.